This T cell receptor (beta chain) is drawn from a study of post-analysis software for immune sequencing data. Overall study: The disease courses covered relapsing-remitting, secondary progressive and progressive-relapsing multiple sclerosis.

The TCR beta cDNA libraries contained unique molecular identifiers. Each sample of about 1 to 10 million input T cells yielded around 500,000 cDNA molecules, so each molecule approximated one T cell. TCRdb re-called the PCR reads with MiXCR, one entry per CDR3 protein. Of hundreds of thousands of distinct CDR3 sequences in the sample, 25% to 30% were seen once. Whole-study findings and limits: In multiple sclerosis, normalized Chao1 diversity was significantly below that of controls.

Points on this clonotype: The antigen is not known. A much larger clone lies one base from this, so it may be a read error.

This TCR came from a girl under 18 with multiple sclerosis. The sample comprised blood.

DNA of the CDR3: TGTGCCAGCAGTGGGCCCGGTCAATTTTACAATGAGCAGTACTTC. This translates into CASSGPGQFYNEQYF. This chain joins TRBV6-5 and TRBJ2-1; D gene ambiguous. The end of the DNA fits TRBJ2-7 better, so the J call may be wrong. Germline V gene lookup returns CDR1 MNHEY and CDR2 SVGAGI. The CDR3 consists of 15 residues.